One and the same sample provided the 25 T cell receptor beta chains below, sequenced in a study of cytomegalovirus exposure and HLA in healthy donors (dated by TCRdb to the late 2010s). Library creation used the immunoSEQ multiplex PCR assay. The multiplex PCR relied on a mix of 60 forward primers for TCR Vbeta segments and 13 reverse primers for TCR Jbeta segments. This immuneACCESS table, as held by TCRdb, lists in-frame sequences with V and J called but not all clones. Of the missing ones, under half trace to an unresolved V gene in checked studies; the others have no known cause. This sample holds 90,000 to 120,000 clones; 76% were observed only once. The ten largest clones add up to 3% to 4% of the sample. Sequenced input: PBMCs. These receptors all stem from a woman between 45 and 65 years old in good health and CMV-seropositive.

The chain employs TRBV9 and TRBJ2-5; 12 positions match TRBD2. Trimming removed 0 bases from V and 4 bases from J; junction bases left unmatched: 10. Germline lookup yields CDR1 SGDLS and CDR2 YYNGEE. The CDR3 has 18 residues. CDR3 bases: TGTGCCAGCAGCGTAGACGGACTAGCGGGGCCTTCAAGAGAGACCCAGTACTTC. Amino acid sequence: CASSVDGLAGPSRETQYF.

This clone was recorded a few times. Additional DNA sequences in this sample encode the identical CDR3. This rearrangement joins TRBV5-1 to TRBJ1-1, with 8 nucleotides matching TRBD1. Trimming at V came to 5 bases and at J to 1 base, leaving 4 bases not matched to a gene. The CDR3 contains 14 residues. Germline values: CDR1 SGHRS, CDR2 YFSETQ. CDR3 nucleotides: TGCGCCAGCAGTCCAGGGACAGGGAACACTGAAGCTTTCTTT. This encodes CASSPGTGNTEAFF. The full variable domain, rest sourced from reference TRBV5-1 and TRBJ1-1, is KAGVTQTPRYLIKTRGQQVTLSCSPISGHRSVSWYQQTPGQGLQFLFEYFSETQRNKGNFPGRFSGRQFSNSRSEMNVSTLELGDSALYLCASSPGTGNTEAFFGQGTRLTVV.

In regard to this clone: At one boundary the junction diverges from the germline segment, which might be a read error. The chain combines TRBV7-9 with TRBJ1-1, with a tentative D call TRBD1 (5 bases). CDR1 and CDR2 from the germline V gene are SEHNR and FQNEAQ (reference sequence). The CDR3 is 12 residues long. The CDR3: CSSSLVQGKAFF. As DNA, the CDR3 is TGTTCCAGCAGCTTAGTTCAGGGCAAAGCTTTCTTT.

The CDR3 DNA is TGTGCCAGCAGCGTAGGTGAAGGGGGAGGGTACGAGCAGTACTTC. Translation gives CASSVGEGGGYEQYF. The chain joins TRBV9 to TRBJ2-7, with a tentative D call TRBD2 (7 bases). V dropped 0 bases and J dropped 4 bases, with 14 bases sitting between them. CDR3 length: 15 residues. Per germline, CDR1 SGDLS and CDR2 YYNGEE.

This clone was seen just once. The CDR3: CASSTPPAGKRNGYTF. CDR3 sequence (DNA): TGTGCCAGTAGTACCCCGCCGGCCGGGAAAAGAAATGGCTACACCTTC. J is TRBJ1-2 and V is TRBV19; D uncertain. V lost 4 bases, J lost 6 bases, and 21 bases lay in between. CDR1 is LNHDA, CDR2 SQIVND, per germline (reference sequence). The CDR3 length is 16 residues. Variable domain in full (rest from reference TRBV19 and TRBJ1-2): DGGITQSPKYLFRKEGQNVTLSCEQNLNHDAMYWYRQDPGQGLRLIYYSQIVNDFQKGDIAEGYSVSREKKESFPLTVTSAQKNPTAFYLCASSTPPAGKRNGYTFGSGTRLTVV.

This chain uses TRBV9 with TRBJ2-3, with 10 positions matching TRBD2. From germline, CDR1 is SGDLS and CDR2 YYNGEE. V was pared by 7 bases and J by 7 bases, with 15 bases of the junction left unmatched. This CDR3 spans 16 amino acids. CDR3 nucleotides: TGTGCCAGCTCCGGTAACCTAGCGGGAGAGGTGTATACGCAGTATTTT. Translated, it gives CASSGNLAGEVYTQYF. Looking up the rest from reference TRBV9 and TRBJ2-3 gives the full variable domain: DSGVTQTPKHLITATGQRVTLRCSPRSGDLSVYWYQQSLDQGLQFLIQYYNGEERAKGNILERFSAQQFPDLHSELNLSSLELGDSALYFCASSGNLAGEVYTQYFGPGTRLTVL.

This rearrangement joins TRBV5-5 to TRBJ1-1; maybe TRBD1 (6 bases). CDR1 SGHKS and CDR2 YYEKEE come from the germline V gene (reference sequence). The CDR3 is 13 amino acids. With 3 bases removed from V and 4 bases from J, the gap between germline ends came to 10 bases. The CDR3 sequence is CASSSRRGTEAFF. CDR3 nucleotides: TGTGCCAGCAGCTCCCGCAGGGGCACTGAAGCTTTCTTT. The full variable domain, its missing parts supplied by reference TRBV5-5 and TRBJ1-1, is DAGVTQSPTHLIKTRGQQVTLRCSPISGHKSVSWYQQVLGQGPQFIFQYYEKEERGRGNFPDRFSARQFPNYSSELNVNALLLGDSALYLCASSSRRGTEAFFGQGTRLTVV.

J is TRBJ1-6 and V is TRBV30; 7 positions agree with TRBD1. Germline V gene sequence: CDR1 GTSNPN, CDR2 SVGIG (reference sequence). The CDR3 contains 14 residues. The V and J ends lost 3 bases and 7 bases, in that order; junction bases with no gene match: 6. The CDR3 sequence: CAWRMGQLNSPLHF. In DNA, the CDR3 is TGTGCCTGGAGGATGGGACAGTTGAATTCACCCCTCCACTTT.

Here the CDR3 DNA reads TGTGCCATCAGTGGCTCCAGCGGGGGGCCACTTGTCGGCGAGCAGTACTTC. As protein: CAISGSSGGPLVGEQYF. The chain couples TRBV10-3 to TRBJ2-7, with 9 bases that match TRBD2. Germline trimming cut 4 bases from V and 6 bases from J; bases unmatched to any gene: 16. CDR1 is ENHRY, CDR2 SYGVKD, per germline. The CDR3 sequence is 17 residues long.

The V and J genes are TRBV28 and TRBJ2-1, with TRBD1 matching 8 bases. Germline lookup yields CDR1 MDHEN and CDR2 SYDVKM. The CDR3 has 14 residues. V gave up 7 bases and J gave up 3 bases; unmatched junction bases: 5. CDR3 protein: CASMAGGHYNEQFF. In nucleotides, the CDR3 is TGTGCCAGCATGGCAGGGGGCCACTACAATGAGCAGTTCTTC.

The chain recombines TRBV2 with TRBJ1-1; D is uncertain. There are 13 residues in the CDR3. The germline V and J ends were trimmed by 3 bases and 2 bases, with 7 bases remaining between them. CDR1 and CDR2 from the germline V gene are SNHLY and FYNNEI. CDR3 sequence reads: CASSDGPNTEAFF. The CDR3 coding sequence is TGTGCCAGCAGTGATGGCCCTAACACTGAAGCTTTCTTT.

Concerning this clone itself: One junction end does not reproduce the germline sequence, and a read error may be involved. This rearrangement joins TRBV7-3 to TRBJ1-2, with 8 bases aligning to TRBD1. Germline V gene data show CDR1 as SGHTA and CDR2 as FQGTGA. CDR3 size: 14 residues. The CDR3 loop reads CASSSTGARYDYTF. The CDR3 DNA sequence: TGTGCCAGCAGCTCGACAGGGGCGAGGTATGACTACACCTTC.

The genes are TRBV5-6 and TRBJ2-3; tentatively, D is TRBD1 (6 bases). Trimming stripped 1 base from V and 1 base from J, with 10 bases between. The CDR3 totals 15 residues. In germline, CDR1 is SGHDT, CDR2 YYEEEE. The DNA for the CDR3 is TGTGCCAGCAGCTTGTACAGGGTGGGCACAGATACGCAGTATTTT. Translated, it gives CASSLYRVGTDTQYF.

The chain uses TRBV10-3 and TRBJ1-1; 8 nucleotides line up with TRBD1. CDR3 length: 13 amino acids. Germline V gene sequence: CDR1 ENHRY, CDR2 SYGVKD. J gave up 11 bases and V 10 bases, and 15 bases lay outside the gene matches. CDR3 in DNA: TGTGCCACCGCGACAGGGGCCGCGGAGGGGGCTTTCTTT. Protein sequence: CATATGAAEGAFF.

J is TRBJ1-1 and V is TRBV5-8; D is unresolved. Germline assignment: CDR1 SGHTS and CDR2 YDEGEE. This CDR3 has 18 residues. V was pared by 6 bases and J by 1 base, with 25 bases between. The CDR3: CASKLTRRSSGWNTEAFF. CDR3 sequence (DNA): TGTGCCAGCAAGCTGACCCGGAGGTCTTCGGGGTGGAACACTGAAGCTTTCTTT.

The J gene is TRBJ2-3, the V gene TRBV5-1; 7 bases are a match to TRBD1. The trim removed 6 bases at V and 1 base at J, leaving 8 bases unmatched. Per the germline V gene, CDR1 is SGHRS and CDR2 is YFSETQ. The CDR3 has 15 amino acids. Here the CDR3 DNA reads TGCGCCAGCAATATGCAGGGGGTAGGCACAGATACGCAGTATTTT. It yields the protein CASNMQGVGTDTQYF.

In this sample, this clone turned up a few times. J is TRBJ1-5 and V is TRBV19; D gene uncertain. The germline V and J ends were trimmed by 8 bases and 9 bases, with 17 bases remaining between them. Per germline, CDR1 LNHDA and CDR2 SQIVND (reference sequence). This CDR3 region has 13 residues. CDR3 region: CASRPGEESPQHF. In DNA form, the CDR3 reads TGTGCCAGTCGACCCGGGGAAGAGTCGCCCCAGCATTTT.

The V call is TRBV5-1, the J call TRBJ2-7, with 11 bases aligning to TRBD2. This CDR3 has 17 residues. CDR1 and CDR2 from the germline V gene are SGHRS and YFSETQ. The J segment lost 0 bases and the V segment lost 5 bases, leaving 10 bases of the junction unmatched. The DNA of the CDR3 is TGCGCCAGCAGACCGGGACTAGCGGAGTTGTTCTCCTACGAGCAGTACTTC. Its protein product is CASRPGLAELFSYEQYF.

This clone was found a few times. The chain links TRBV9 to TRBJ2-7; 7 bases map to TRBD1. Germline CDR1 reads SGDLS; CDR2 reads YYNGEE. The CDR3 has 14 residues. V was pared by 1 base and J by 3 bases, with 4 bases of the junction left unmatched. Here the CDR3 reads CASSVQGEGYEQYF. DNA for the CDR3: TGTGCCAGCAGCGTACAGGGGGAAGGCTACGAGCAGTACTTC.

This clone was observed a single time. The chain is built from TRBV2 and TRBJ2-7, with TRBD2 matching over 8 bases. Trimming removed 6 bases from V and 3 bases from J; junction bases left unmatched: 10. CDR1 is SNHLY, CDR2 FYNNEI, per germline. The CDR3 spans 15 residues. The chain's CDR3 is CASRGSSGGNYEQYF. CDR3 DNA: TGTGCCAGCAGGGGTTCCAGCGGGGGTAACTACGAGCAGTACTTC.

The chain uses TRBV19 and TRBJ1-5, with TRBD1 identical over 7 bases. Unmatched junction bases numbered 10, after V lost 7 bases and J lost 4 bases. Germline V gene sequence: CDR1 LNHDA, CDR2 SQIVND (reference sequence). The CDR3 consists of 15 residues. The DNA of the CDR3 is TGTGCCAGTACCCCTCAGGGACAGAGAAATCAGCCCCAGCATTTT. As protein: CASTPQGQRNQPQHF.

The V gene is TRBV28, the J gene TRBJ2-3, with a possible D match to TRBD2 (6 bases). The CDR3 is made up of 14 amino acids. Germline V gives CDR1 MDHEN, CDR2 SYDVKM. V shed 7 bases and J shed 1 base, with 12 bases lying between them. CDR3 in amino acids: CASTPPGGTDTQYF. The CDR3 nucleotides read TGTGCCAGCACTCCTCCGGGGGGCACAGATACGCAGTATTTT. The complete variable domain, with remaining parts taken from reference TRBV28 and TRBJ2-3, reads DVKVTQSSRYLVKRTGEKVFLECVQDMDHENMFWYRQDPGLGLRLIYFSYDVKMKEKGDIPEGYSVSREKKERFSLILESASTNQTSMYLCASTPPGGTDTQYFGPGTRLTVL.

The chain joins TRBV6-1 to TRBJ1-2; D not certain. V lost 7 bases to trimming and J lost 3 bases, with 15 bases between them. This CDR3 spans 14 amino acids. In germline, CDR1 is MNHNS, CDR2 SASEGT. The chain's CDR3 is CASTLPVNYYGYTF. As DNA, the CDR3 is TGTGCCAGCACCCTCCCCGTAAACTACTATGGCTACACCTTC.

V gene TRBV7-8 combines with J gene TRBJ1-3; 8 nucleotides agree with TRBD1. The CDR3 is 21 amino acids. Germline V CDR1 and CDR2: SGHVS, FQNEAQ. J was trimmed by 0 bases and V by 4 bases; bases with no gene match: 20. The chain's CDR3 is CASSSSVGTGYLWRSGNTIYF. Here the CDR3 DNA reads TGTGCCAGCAGCTCCTCCGTCGGGACAGGATATTTGTGGCGCTCTGGAAACACCATATATTTT.

The V gene is TRBV30, the J gene TRBJ2-7; 9 nucleotides align to TRBD1. The germline CDR1 and CDR2 sequences are GTSNPN and SVGIG (reference sequence). CDR3 length equals 14 residues. Trimming cost V 7 bases and J 1 base; bases outside gene matches: 8. The CDR3 nucleotides are TGTGCCTCGGCGGCGGGGACAGGGTCCTACGAGCAGTACTTC. Protein: CASAAGTGSYEQYF. Variable domain in full (rest from reference TRBV30 and TRBJ2-7): SQTIHQWPATLVQPVGSPLSLECTVEGTSNPNLYWYRQAAGRGLQLLFYSVGIGQISSEVPQNLSASRPQDRQFILSSKKLLLSDSGFYLCASAAGTGSYEQYFGPGTRLTVT.